The 9 T cell receptor beta chains below come from one sample, sequenced in a study of T cell responses to AZD1222 COVID-19 vaccine. The repertoire was sequenced with immunoSEQ multiplex PCR; TCRdb's copy has only in-frame clones and lacks some. Found here are about 120,000 clones, 70% to 90% of them singletons; the top ten hold 3% to 4%. The sample here was peripheral blood, taken on day 0 of MenACWY control vaccination. These receptors were collected from an adult in good health.

The V and J genes are TRBV6-2 or TRBV6-3 and TRBJ1-6, with a weak D call TRBD1 (5 bases). The germline V gene encodes CDR1 MNHEY and CDR2 SVGEGT. Trimming took off 6 bases at V and 11 bases at J, with 11 bases between the two ends. The CDR3 totals 12 residues. CDR3 sequence (DNA): TGTGCCAGCAGCCCAGGGTTAGCACCCCTCCACTTT. Amino acid sequence: CASSPGLAPLHF.

The chain employs TRBV19 and TRBJ1-2, with D unclear. The germline V and J ends were trimmed by 2 bases and 9 bases, with 16 bases remaining between them. Germline V gene data show CDR1 as LNHDA and CDR2 as SQIVND (reference sequence). The CDR3 runs to 14 residues. The CDR3 DNA is TGTGCCAGTAGTATATCCCCTCGAGACTCTAGCTACACCTTC. It translates to CASSISPRDSSYTF. Based on the CDR3 plus reference TRBV19 and TRBJ1-2, the full variable domain is DGGITQSPKYLFRKEGQNVTLSCEQNLNHDAMYWYRQDPGQGLRLIYYSQIVNDFQKGDIAEGYSVSREKKESFPLTVTSAQKNPTAFYLCASSISPRDSSYTFGSGTRLTVV.

The chain has TRBV15 and TRBJ2-5, with 9 positions matching TRBD1. The V and J ends lost 1 base and 5 bases, in that order; junction bases with no gene match: 5. Germline V gene lookup returns CDR1 LNHNV and CDR2 YYDKDF (reference sequence). The CDR3 extends over 15 amino acids. The CDR3 coding sequence is TGTGCCACCAGCAGAGCCCAGACAGGGGGGGAGACCCAGTACTTC. Amino acid sequence: CATSRAQTGGETQYF.

The genes are TRBV18 and TRBJ2-7; 8 bases map to TRBD1. J gave up 7 bases and V 2 bases, and 7 bases lay outside the gene matches. Germline V gene sequence: CDR1 KGHSH, CDR2 LQKENI. This CDR3 spans 14 amino acids. The CDR3 nucleotides read TGTGCCAGCTCACCAAACAGGGGGTTAGAGGAGCAGTACTTC. This sequence encodes CASSPNRGLEEQYF.

The chain recombines TRBV4-3 with TRBJ1-1; perhaps TRBD1 as D (6 bases). V shed 3 bases and J shed 1 base, with 15 bases lying between them. Per germline, CDR1 LGHNA and CDR2 YSLEER. This CDR3 spans 16 amino acids. The CDR3: CASSQISKGGNTEAFF. In nucleotides, the CDR3 is TGCGCCAGCAGCCAGATCTCAAAGGGGGGGAACACTGAAGCTTTCTTT.

The V call is TRBV11-2, the J call TRBJ1-1, with TRBD1 matching over 8 bases. V trimming: 3 bases; J trimming: 10 bases; junction bases outside the gene matches: 10. The CDR3 sequence is 14 residues long. Germline V gene lookup returns CDR1 SGHAT and CDR2 FQNNGV. DNA of the CDR3: TGTGCCAGCAGCTTGGGTTTCAGGACAGGGACAGCTTTCTTT. The encoded protein is CASSLGFRTGTAFF.

The chain employs TRBV15 and TRBJ2-3; D possibly uses TRBD1 or TRBD2 (6 bases each). Per the germline V gene, CDR1 is LNHNV and CDR2 is YYDKDF (reference sequence). Trimming left V 5 bases short and J 3 bases short, with 15 bases between. The CDR3 runs to 15 residues. CDR3 amino acids: CATSGTRGRTDTQYF. In DNA form, the CDR3 reads TGTGCCACCAGCGGTACTAGGGGGAGGACAGATACGCAGTATTTT.

The chain recombines TRBV7-6 with TRBJ2-2; the match to TRBD1 covers 7 bases. This CDR3 spans 19 amino acids. J lost 4 bases, V lost 4 bases, and 18 bases had no gene match. Germline V lookup: CDR1 SGHVS, CDR2 FNYEAQ. CDR3 amino acids: CASSSPNVVGGSVTGELFF. CDR3 DNA sequence: TGTGCCAGCAGCTCCCCCAATGTTGTAGGGGGCTCGGTCACCGGGGAGCTGTTTTTT.

The chain uses TRBV5-1 and TRBJ2-7; D not resolved. Trimming cost V 0 bases and J 3 bases, with 7 bases left between them. The CDR3 is 13 residues long. Looked up from germline, CDR1 is SGHRS and CDR2 is YFSETQ. CDR3 bases: TGCGCCAGCAGCTTGGACAGAGGCTACGAGCAGTACTTC. It codes for CASSLDRGYEQYF.